This passage covers 28 T cell receptor beta chains from one sample sequenced in a study of OX40 agonist ivuxolimab in advanced cancers. Sequenced by immunoSEQ multiplex PCR; TCRdb stores in-frame clones only, minus some. The sample includes fewer than 30,000 clones, 88% seen only once; the top ten take less than 25%. The sequencing here drew on CD4+ or CD8+ T cells sorted from blood, taken in a trial of the OX40 agonist ivuxolimab. These receptors were taken from an adult with an advanced solid tumor such as melanoma, head and neck, liver or kidney cancer.

V usage is TRBV27 and J usage is TRBJ1-1, with TRBD1 identical over 7 bases. Germline CDR1 MNHEY, CDR2 SMNVEV (reference sequence). The CDR3 runs 16 residues. The ends lost 2 bases at V and 3 bases at J; junction bases unmatched: 9. CDR3 in amino acids: CASSLISGQTHTEAFF. The CDR3 bases are TGTGCCAGCAGTTTAATTTCGGGACAGACCCACACTGAAGCTTTCTTT.

The rearrangement joins TRBV28 to TRBJ2-1, with D uncertain. The CDR3 is 15 residues long. V was clipped by 4 bases and J by 7 bases, with 17 bases between them. CDR1 is MDHEN and CDR2 is SYDVKM in the germline V gene. The CDR3 DNA follows: TGTGCCAGCAGTTCCCCCCGGCTAGTGGGGAATGAGCAGTTCTTC. Translation gives CASSSPRLVGNEQFF.

This rearrangement joins TRBV6-1 to TRBJ2-7; D gene ambiguous. This CDR3 contains 16 residues. Germline-derived CDR1 and CDR2 are MNHNS and SASEGT. V was pared by 1 base and J by 1 base, with 14 bases between. In DNA form, the CDR3 reads TGTGCCAGCAGTGAAGTGGCAGATATCCCTTCCTACGAGCAGTACTTC. This gives the protein CASSEVADIPSYEQYF.

V usage is TRBV27 and J usage is TRBJ2-3; no reliable D call. Trimming left V 6 bases short and J 0 bases short, with 10 bases between. The CDR3 has 14 residues. CDR1 and CDR2 (germline): MNHEY, SMNVEV (reference sequence). In DNA form, the CDR3 reads TGTGCCAGCAGATCGTGGTCCAGCACAGATACGCAGTATTTT. Its protein product is CASRSWSSTDTQYF.

This chain joins TRBV6-4 and TRBJ2-1; D is possibly TRBD2 (5 bases). The CDR3 is 16 amino acids. Germline V gene sequence: CDR1 MRHNA, CDR2 SNTAGT. Trimming cost V 0 bases and J 2 bases, with 11 bases left between them. The CDR3 nucleotides read TGTGCCAGCAGTGACTCCGCGGGTTTTACCTACAATGAGCAGTTCTTC. Translating it yields CASSDSAGFTYNEQFF.

This chain joins TRBV19 and TRBJ2-5, with 7 bases aligning to TRBD1. The V gene's germline CDR1 is LNHDA and CDR2 SQIVND (reference sequence). The CDR3 contains 14 residues. V gave up 5 bases and J gave up 1 base; unmatched junction bases: 4. The CDR3 nucleotides are TGTGCCAGTAGTCCGGGACAGACCCAAGAGACCCAGTACTTC. Its protein is CASSPGQTQETQYF.

The V gene is TRBV5-1, the J gene TRBJ2-7; 9 bases align to TRBD2. In germline, CDR1 is SGHRS, CDR2 YFSETQ. J gave up 1 base and V 4 bases, and 6 bases lay outside the gene matches. The CDR3 sequence is 15 residues long. The CDR3 sequence is CASSIVAGASYEQYF. CDR3 bases: TGCGCCAGCAGCATCGTAGCGGGAGCTTCCTACGAGCAGTACTTC. Variable domain in full (rest from reference TRBV5-1 and TRBJ2-7): KAGVTQTPRYLIKTRGQQVTLSCSPISGHRSVSWYQQTPGQGLQFLFEYFSETQRNKGNFPGRFSGRQFSNSRSEMNVSTLELGDSALYLCASSIVAGASYEQYFGPGTRLTVT.

V gene TRBV5-1 combines with J gene TRBJ1-1; D not certain. Germline lookup yields CDR1 SGHRS and CDR2 YFSETQ. Trimming took 6 bases from V and 5 from J, leaving 11 bases between them. This CDR3 spans 12 amino acids. The CDR3 reads CASNGVGTEAFF. CDR3 nucleotide sequence: TGCGCCAGCAATGGGGTGGGGACTGAAGCTTTCTTT.

The J gene is TRBJ2-7, the V gene TRBV27, with a possible D match to TRBD1 (6 bases). The CDR3 contains 17 residues. CDR1 is MNHEY, CDR2 SMNVEV, per germline (reference sequence). Trimming pared 1 base from V and 2 bases from J, leaving 18 bases between. This CDR3 is CASSLFQQGGWPYEQYF. Here the CDR3 DNA reads TGTGCCAGCAGTTTATTCCAACAAGGGGGTTGGCCCTACGAGCAGTACTTC.

This clone was detected only once. This sample also contains other DNA sequences that code for the same CDR3. J is TRBJ2-6 and V is TRBV9; D is unresolved. The V gene's germline CDR1 is SGDLS and CDR2 YYNGEE. Deletions cut 3 bases from V and 4 bases from J, with 8 bases between. The length of the CDR3 is 14 residues. CDR3 coding DNA: TGTGCCAGCAGCGCCGGTTCCGGGGCCAACGTCCTGACTTTC. It yields the protein CASSAGSGANVLTF.

CDR3 sequence: CAWGMDTQYF. The DNA for the CDR3 is TGTGCCTGGGGGATGGATACGCAGTATTTT. The gene calls are TRBV30 and TRBJ2-3; D gene uncertain. V was cut by 5 bases and J by 6 bases, with 6 bases left in between. The CDR3 is 10 residues long. Germline loops: CDR1 GTSNPN, CDR2 SVGIG (reference sequence).

The genes are TRBV10-1 and TRBJ1-1, with 7 bases fitting TRBD1. Trimming cost V 3 bases and J 1 base; bases outside gene matches: 5. CDR1 and CDR2 (germline): WNHNN, SYGVQD (reference sequence). The CDR3 runs 15 residues. The CDR3 DNA reads TGCGCCAGCAGTGAAGGCCCAGGGGGGAACACTGAAGCTTTCTTT. Translating it yields CASSEGPGGNTEAFF.

The rearrangement uses TRBV9 and TRBJ1-2; no clear D gene. The V gene lost 7 bases and the J gene lost 2 bases, with 15 bases spanning the gap. Germline-derived CDR1 and CDR2 are SGDLS and YYNGEE. This CDR3 is built from 14 residues. The CDR3 sequence: CASAGFDKNYGYTF. CDR3 coding DNA: TGTGCCAGCGCGGGATTCGACAAAAACTATGGCTACACCTTC.

This chain links TRBV14 with TRBJ2-3; 14 positions match TRBD2. CDR3 size: 18 residues. Germline V gives CDR1 SGHDN, CDR2 FVKESK. V lost 0 bases to trimming and J lost 6 bases; unmatched junction nucleotides: 8. The CDR3 DNA reads as TGTGCCAGCAGCCAAGACGGGACTAGCGGGGGCCTCCCGGATACGCAGTATTTT. This encodes CASSQDGTSGGLPDTQYF.

V usage is TRBV9 and J usage is TRBJ2-3; possibly TRBD2 for D (6 bases). Trimming took 4 bases from V and 0 from J, leaving 18 bases between them. CDR1 is SGDLS, CDR2 YYNGEE, per germline. CDR3 size: 17 residues. CDR3 nucleotides: TGTGCCAGCAGCTCGTTCTGGGGGGAACCTAGCACAGATACGCAGTATTTT. Its protein is CASSSFWGEPSTDTQYF.

The rearrangement joins TRBV7-2 to TRBJ1-3, with D tentatively TRBD1 (5 bases). Germline CDR1 reads SGHTA; CDR2 reads FQGNSA. The CDR3 spans 13 residues. Trimming took off 5 bases at V and 4 bases at J, with 9 bases between the two ends. The CDR3 region is CASSPGGGNTIYF. The DNA of the CDR3 is TGTGCCAGCAGCCCCGGGGGGGGAAACACCATATATTTT. Using reference TRBV7-2 and TRBJ1-3 for the parts outside the CDR3, the full variable domain is GAGVSQSPSNKVTEKGKDVELRCDPISGHTALYWYRQSLGQGLEFLIYFQGNSAPDKSGLPSDRFSAERTGGSVSTLTIQRTQQEDSAVYLCASSPGGGNTIYFGEGSWLTVV.

The gene calls are TRBV7-6 and TRBJ1-1; 7 bases line up with TRBD1. Germline CDR1 is SGHVS and CDR2 is FNYEAQ. The CDR3 has 13 residues. The V and J ends lost 8 bases and 1 base, in that order; junction bases with no gene match: 4. The CDR3 DNA reads TGTGCCAGCCACCCAGGGGGGAACACTGAAGCTTTCTTT. Translating gives CASHPGGNTEAFF.

The chain uses TRBV7-6 and TRBJ2-1; 10 bases fit TRBD2. Germline V gene sequence: CDR1 SGHVS, CDR2 FNYEAQ. V lost 6 bases to trimming and J lost 7 bases; unmatched junction nucleotides: 12. The CDR3 contains 16 residues. CDR3: CASSPFLSGGGNEQFF. In nucleotides, the CDR3 is TGTGCCAGCAGTCCATTTCTAAGCGGGGGGGGTAATGAGCAGTTCTTC.

This sequence joins TRBV10-3 and TRBJ2-2, with a possible D match to TRBD2 (6 bases). This CDR3 comprises 15 residues. Trimming cost V 6 bases and J 5 bases, with 16 bases left between them. Per the germline V gene, CDR1 is ENHRY and CDR2 is SYGVKD. Here the CDR3 reads CAIREDGRGTGELFF. DNA for the CDR3: TGTGCCATCAGAGAAGACGGACGGGGGACCGGGGAGCTGTTTTTT.

V usage is TRBV19 and J usage is TRBJ2-1; TRBD1 might be the D (6 bases). V was clipped by 5 bases and J by 10 bases, with 21 bases between them. The CDR3 runs 15 residues. Germline lookup yields CDR1 LNHDA and CDR2 SQIVND (reference sequence). CDR3 amino acids: CASSFTIPGVVEQFF. DNA of the CDR3: TGTGCCAGTAGTTTCACCATTCCAGGGGTCGTCGAGCAGTTCTTC.

This clone has only one observation. CDR3: CASSEPANNEQFF. The DNA of the CDR3 is TGTGCCAGCAGTGAACCCGCTAACAATGAGCAGTTCTTC. The chain has TRBV6-1 and TRBJ2-1, with D unclear. CDR1 is MNHNS and CDR2 is SASEGT in the germline V gene. The germline V and J ends were trimmed by 2 bases and 5 bases, with 7 bases remaining between them. The CDR3 sequence is 13 residues long.

There are a few counts of this clone. This chain connects TRBV9 to TRBJ1-1, with a weak D call TRBD1 (5 bases). The V gene lost 2 bases and the J gene lost 0 bases, with 11 bases spanning the gap. Germline values: CDR1 SGDLS, CDR2 YYNGEE. The CDR3 loop spans 15 amino acids. In DNA form, the CDR3 reads TGTGCCAGCAGCGTCGCAGGGACGATGAACACTGAAGCTTTCTTT. Translating it yields CASSVAGTMNTEAFF.

J is TRBJ2-2 and V is TRBV7-9; no firm D call. The CDR3 sequence is 16 residues long. In germline, CDR1 is SEHNR, CDR2 FQNEAQ (reference sequence). V shed 5 bases and J shed 3 bases, with 16 bases lying between them. The CDR3 reads CASSPPQTLYTGELFF. The CDR3 DNA reads TGTGCCAGCAGCCCCCCCCAGACTTTATACACCGGGGAGCTGTTTTTT. The variable domain in full, completed from reference TRBV7-9 and TRBJ2-2, reads DTGVSQNPRHKITKRGQNVTFRCDPISEHNRLYWYRQTLGQGPEFLTYFQNEAQLEKSRLLSDRFSAERPKGSFSTLEIQRTEQGDSAMYLCASSPPQTLYTGELFFGEGSRLTVL.

Of note for this clone: Because the CDR3's place on the DNA is in doubt, the DNA is left out and the CDR3 is given as listed by TCRdb. The rearrangement joins TRBV4-3 to TRBJ1-5; the table's D call, TRBD1, has no DNA check behind it. The germline V gene has CDR1 LGHNA and CDR2 YSLEER. The CDR3 spans 18 amino acids, including both terminal residues. The chain's CDR3 is CASSPKGRTGVLISPSIF.

This clone was observed once. The CDR3 reads CASSEVAGGGSSNQPQHF. CDR3 nucleotide sequence: TGTGCCAGCAGTGAAGTGGCAGGGGGCGGGAGTAGCAATCAGCCCCAGCATTTT. The genes are TRBV6-1 and TRBJ1-5; 8 positions agree with TRBD1. CDR1 is MNHNS and CDR2 is SASEGT in the germline V gene. The CDR3 extends over 18 amino acids. Trimming removed 1 base from V and 0 bases from J; junction bases left unmatched: 8.

The chain combines TRBV6-5 with TRBJ2-5; TRBD2 might be the D (5 bases). In germline, CDR1 is MNHEY, CDR2 SVGAGI. Trimming pared 0 bases from V and 5 bases from J, leaving 13 bases between. This CDR3 comprises 15 residues. Written as DNA, the CDR3 is TGTGCCAGCAGTTACTCGCGGGCACGAGGGGAGACCCAGTACTTC. Protein sequence: CASSYSRARGETQYF.

The chain employs TRBV27 and TRBJ1-2; no clear D gene. With 3 bases removed from V and 6 bases from J, the gap between germline ends came to 11 bases. This CDR3 comprises 13 residues. Germline V gene lookup returns CDR1 MNHEY and CDR2 SMNVEV (reference sequence). The chain's CDR3 is CASSFAGDHGYTF. CDR3 coding DNA: TGTGCCAGCAGTTTCGCGGGTGACCATGGCTACACCTTC.

V is TRBV5-5 and J is TRBJ2-7, with unresolved D. CDR1 is SGHKS, CDR2 YYEKEE, per germline (reference sequence). The CDR3 is 13 amino acids. The V end lost 2 bases, the J end lost 4 bases, and 10 bases lay between the germline ends. The DNA of the CDR3 is TGTGCCAGCAGCTTTGGGTACTCATACGAGCAGTACTTC. This codes for CASSFGYSYEQYF.